Many counts were recorded for the clone carrying this TCR beta chain. What it recognizes is unknown. This entry belongs to a study of T cells in Graves' hyperthyroidism and ophthalmopathy. Overall study findings and caveats: Clonotypes that were expanded in thyroid above 0.001 mostly appeared in blood too.

The CDR3 is 14 residues long. The V and J ends lost 1 base and 3 bases respectively, with 10 bases between them. Germline CDR1 reads SGHTA; CDR2 reads FQGNSA. It was RNA transcripts that yielded the amplified TCR beta CDR3 regions. The HTBI primer set was used in a first-round RT-PCR of the TCR CDR3. From the multiplex PCR reads, TCRdb called clonotypes with MiXCR, one entry per CDR3 protein. The table lists 600,000 or so distinct CDR3 sequences, 13% to 15% of them singletons. The sample taken for sequencing was blood. This sequence originates from a woman younger than 30 with Graves' ophthalmopathy. The V gene is TRBV7-2, the J gene TRBJ2-7, with a weak D call TRBD1 (6 bases). CDR3 nucleotide sequence: TGTGCCAGCAGCTTAGAGACAGGCTACTACGAGCAGTACTTC. Translated, it gives CASSLETGYYEQYF.